The rows below give T cell receptor beta chains drawn from one sample of a study of blood T cell repertoires in COVID-19. Sequenced by immunoSEQ multiplex PCR; TCRdb stores in-frame clones only, minus some. Found here are over 200,000 clones, 86% of them singletons; the top ten hold about a sixth. Sequenced input: PBMCs or T cells enriched from blood (not recorded which). Receptor source: a young man who had recovered from COVID-19. The CDR3 runs from the conserved cysteine through the conserved F or W. D genes are given only for firm matches. A row's size may be missing; if present it is once, few, many or a size class.

v_call: TRBV6-2/TRBV6-3; j_call: TRBJ2-7; d_call: TRBD1; clone_size: .; cdr3_nt: TGTGCCAGCAGTAGCGCGGACAGGGTTCACACCTACGAGCAGTACTTC; cdr3_aa: CASSSADRVHTYEQYF
v_call: TRBV19; j_call: TRBJ1-2; d_call: .; clone_size: .; cdr3_nt: TGTGCCAGTAGTAACCGACAGGAGACCCTTTACTATGGCTACACCTTC; cdr3_aa: CASSNRQETLYYGYTF
v_call: TRBV5-1; j_call: TRBJ2-1; d_call: TRBD2; clone_size: .; cdr3_nt: TGCGCCAGCAGCTTGGGGCTAGCGGGGGGTTCCTACAATGAGCAGTTCTTC; cdr3_aa: CASSLGLAGGSYNEQFF
v_call: TRBV11-3; j_call: TRBJ2-1; d_call: .; clone_size: .; cdr3_nt: TGTGCCAGCAGCCCGAGCTCCTACAATGAGCAGTTCTTC; cdr3_aa: CASSPSSYNEQFF
v_call: TRBV11-2; j_call: TRBJ2-2; d_call: TRBD2; clone_size: .; cdr3_nt: TGTGCCAGCAGCTTAGTCGGCGGGGGAATAAACACCGGGGAGCTGTTTTTT; cdr3_aa: CASSLVGGGINTGELFF
v_call: TRBV2; j_call: TRBJ1-2; d_call: TRBD1; clone_size: .; cdr3_nt: TGTGCCAGCGACCGGGACAGACGGGGCTACACCTTC; cdr3_aa: CASDRDRRGYTF
v_call: TRBV11-2; j_call: TRBJ2-1; d_call: TRBD2; clone_size: .; cdr3_nt: TGTGCCAGCAGCCTAAAGACTAGCACCCTCTACAATGAGCAGTTCTTC; cdr3_aa: CASSLKTSTLYNEQFF
v_call: TRBV5-4; j_call: TRBJ1-5; d_call: .; clone_size: .; cdr3_nt: TGTGCCAGCAGCTGGGACGGGGAGGGACAACAGCCCCAGCATTTT; cdr3_aa: CASSWDGEGQQPQHF
v_call: TRBV3-1/TRBV3-2; j_call: TRBJ1-1; d_call: TRBD1; clone_size: .; cdr3_nt: TGTGCCAGCAGGGAACAGGGGCGGAACACTGAAGCTTTCTTT; cdr3_aa: CASREQGRNTEAFF
v_call: TRBV27; j_call: TRBJ1-2; d_call: TRBD1; clone_size: .; cdr3_nt: TGTGCCAGCAGTCCCGGGACAGGGATAAAGAACTATGGCTACACCTTC; cdr3_aa: CASSPGTGIKNYGYTF
v_call: TRBV19; j_call: TRBJ1-2; d_call: .; clone_size: .; cdr3_nt: TGTGCCAGTAGTATGGGCAGGGCCCTATGGGATGGCTACACCTTC; cdr3_aa: CASSMGRALWDGYTF
v_call: TRBV28; j_call: TRBJ2-7; d_call: TRBD1; clone_size: .; cdr3_nt: TGTGCCAGCAGACGCTCGGGACAGGGGATCTACGAGCAGTACTTC; cdr3_aa: CASRRSGQGIYEQYF
v_call: TRBV29-1; j_call: TRBJ2-1; d_call: TRBD2; clone_size: .; cdr3_nt: TGCAGCGTTGGCCCTCAAGCGGGGGACCAATACAATGAGCAGTTCTTC; cdr3_aa: CSVGPQAGDQYNEQFF
v_call: TRBV19; j_call: TRBJ2-7; d_call: TRBD2; clone_size: .; cdr3_nt: TGTGCCAGTAGTCCCGATGGAGCGGGAGAGAGGGAGCAGTACTTC; cdr3_aa: CASSPDGAGEREQYF
v_call: TRBV7-6; j_call: TRBJ2-3; d_call: .; clone_size: .; cdr3_nt: TGTGCCAGCAGCTTATTCTCTAGCACAGATACGCAGTATTTT; cdr3_aa: CASSLFSSTDTQYF
v_call: TRBV5-1; j_call: TRBJ1-5; d_call: TRBD1; clone_size: few; cdr3_nt: TGCGCCAGCAGCTTTGAGCCAGGGGGGAAACAGCCCCAGCATTTT; cdr3_aa: CASSFEPGGKQPQHF
v_call: TRBV3-1/TRBV3-2; j_call: TRBJ2-3; d_call: .; clone_size: .; cdr3_nt: TGTGCCAGCAGCCATTATACTGGCACAGATACGCAGTATTTT; cdr3_aa: CASSHYTGTDTQYF
v_call: TRBV6-4; j_call: TRBJ1-2; d_call: .; clone_size: .; cdr3_nt: TGTGCCAGCAGTGACTCGGGTGCGGGGAGCTATGGCTACACCTTC; cdr3_aa: CASSDSGAGSYGYTF
v_call: TRBV2; j_call: TRBJ1-2; d_call: .; clone_size: .; cdr3_nt: TGTGCCAGCAGTCCGAGGGCTTCCCATGGCTACACCTTC; cdr3_aa: CASSPRASHGYTF
v_call: TRBV7-6; j_call: TRBJ2-5; d_call: TRBD2; clone_size: .; cdr3_nt: TGTGCCAGCAGCTCCTCACTAGCGGGAGGAGAGACCCAGTACTTC; cdr3_aa: CASSSSLAGGETQYF
v_call: TRBV5-1; j_call: TRBJ1-2; d_call: .; clone_size: once; cdr3_nt: TGCGCCAGCAGCTTGGGGGCAGGATATGGCTACACCTTC; cdr3_aa: CASSLGAGYGYTF
v_call: TRBV10-3; j_call: TRBJ2-7; d_call: TRBD1; clone_size: .; cdr3_nt: TGTGCCATCAGTGGGACAGGGAGGACCTACGAGCAGTACTTC; cdr3_aa: CAISGTGRTYEQYF
v_call: TRBV13; j_call: TRBJ2-1; d_call: TRBD2; clone_size: .; cdr3_nt: TGTGCCAGCAGCGTTCTAGCGGGAGGGCCGGGTGAGCAGTTCTTC; cdr3_aa: CASSVLAGGPGEQFF
v_call: TRBV10-3; j_call: TRBJ2-3; d_call: .; clone_size: .; cdr3_nt: TGTGCCACCACGGGAGCTAGCACAGATACGCAGTATTTT; cdr3_aa: CATTGASTDTQYF
v_call: TRBV7-8; j_call: TRBJ1-2; d_call: TRBD1; clone_size: .; cdr3_nt: TGTGCCAGCAGCCCCGGGACAGGGGTAGGTGGCTACACCTTC; cdr3_aa: CASSPGTGVGGYTF
v_call: TRBV7-9; j_call: TRBJ2-1; d_call: TRBD2; clone_size: .; cdr3_nt: TGTGCCAGCAGCCCAACTAGCGGGCCCTACAATGAGCAGTTCTTC; cdr3_aa: CASSPTSGPYNEQFF
v_call: TRBV11-3; j_call: TRBJ2-7; d_call: TRBD2; clone_size: .; cdr3_nt: TGTGCCAGCAGCTACGGACTAGCGGGAGGCTACGAGCAGTACTTC; cdr3_aa: CASSYGLAGGYEQYF
v_call: TRBV4-1; j_call: TRBJ2-2; d_call: TRBD1; clone_size: .; cdr3_nt: TGCGCCAGCAGCAAAAGGACAGGGCCTAACACCGGGGAGCTGTTTTTT; cdr3_aa: CASSKRTGPNTGELFF
v_call: TRBV5-4; j_call: TRBJ1-1; d_call: .; clone_size: .; cdr3_nt: TGTGCCAGCAGCTTGGGGCTCGGGAACTCCACTGAAGCTTTCTTT; cdr3_aa: CASSLGLGNSTEAFF
v_call: TRBV7-3; j_call: TRBJ2-5; d_call: TRBD2; clone_size: .; cdr3_nt: TGTGCCAGCAGCTTAAGCCGAACTAGCGGAGAGACCCAGTACTTC; cdr3_aa: CASSLSRTSGETQYF
v_call: TRBV27; j_call: TRBJ1-2; d_call: TRBD1; clone_size: .; cdr3_nt: TGTGCCAGCAGTTTGACAGGGGATGGCTACACCTTC; cdr3_aa: CASSLTGDGYTF
v_call: TRBV11-3; j_call: TRBJ2-3; d_call: .; clone_size: .; cdr3_nt: TGTGCCAGCAGCTCGGGGTTGGTTAGCACAGATACGCAGTATTTT; cdr3_aa: CASSSGLVSTDTQYF
v_call: TRBV18; j_call: TRBJ2-2; d_call: .; clone_size: .; cdr3_nt: TGTGCCAGCTCACCTTTTTCGAGTGCTCCGAACACCGGGGAGCTGTTTTTT; cdr3_aa: CASSPFSSAPNTGELFF
v_call: TRBV7-9; j_call: TRBJ2-2; d_call: TRBD2; clone_size: .; cdr3_nt: TGTGCCAGCAGCTTAGTTAGCGGGATTTACACCGGGGAGCTGTTTTTT; cdr3_aa: CASSLVSGIYTGELFF
v_call: TRBV10-3; j_call: TRBJ1-4; d_call: .; clone_size: .; cdr3_nt: TGTGCCATCAGAGAAACAATTTCTAGTGAAAAACTGTTTTTT; cdr3_aa: CAIRETISSEKLFF
v_call: TRBV30; j_call: TRBJ1-5; d_call: .; clone_size: .; cdr3_nt: TGTGCCTGGAACCAAAGAGAGAATCAGCCCCAGCATTTT; cdr3_aa: CAWNQRENQPQHF
v_call: TRBV6-5; j_call: TRBJ2-3; d_call: .; clone_size: .; cdr3_nt: TGTGCCAGCAGCCTCCCTGGCTCGGATACGCAGTATTTT; cdr3_aa: CASSLPGSDTQYF
v_call: TRBV4-1; j_call: TRBJ2-1; d_call: TRBD2; clone_size: .; cdr3_nt: TGCGCCAGCAGCCAACTCCTATATAGCGGGCGCTACAATGAGCAGTTCTTC; cdr3_aa: CASSQLLYSGRYNEQFF
v_call: TRBV2; j_call: TRBJ2-6; d_call: .; clone_size: .; cdr3_nt: TGTGCCAGCAGTGAGCTTGTCAGCCGACTCTCTGGGGCCAACGTCCTGACTTTC; cdr3_aa: CASSELVSRLSGANVLTF
v_call: TRBV2; j_call: TRBJ1-5; d_call: .; clone_size: .; cdr3_nt: TGTGCCAGCACAGGGGATAGCAATCAGCCCCAGCATTTT; cdr3_aa: CASTGDSNQPQHF
v_call: TRBV11-3; j_call: TRBJ2-3; d_call: .; clone_size: .; cdr3_nt: TGTGCCAGCAGCCGTAGCGGTAGCACAGATACGCAGTATTTT; cdr3_aa: CASSRSGSTDTQYF
v_call: TRBV2; j_call: TRBJ1-2; d_call: TRBD1; clone_size: .; cdr3_nt: TGTGCCAGCAGAGAGAGACAGGGGGCGCCCGGCTACACCTTC; cdr3_aa: CASRERQGAPGYTF
v_call: TRBV29-1; j_call: TRBJ2-2; d_call: .; clone_size: .; cdr3_nt: TGCAGCGTCGGGAACACCGGGGAGCTGTTTTTT; cdr3_aa: CSVGNTGELFF
v_call: TRBV30; j_call: TRBJ2-7; d_call: .; clone_size: once; cdr3_nt: TGTGCCTGGAGTGTAAGGGGTTCCTACGAGCAGTACTTC; cdr3_aa: CAWSVRGSYEQYF
v_call: TRBV19; j_call: TRBJ1-1; d_call: .; clone_size: .; cdr3_nt: TGTGCCAGTAGTAAATTAGGGGGGAACACTGAAGCTTTCTTT; cdr3_aa: CASSKLGGNTEAFF
v_call: TRBV13; j_call: TRBJ2-2; d_call: TRBD2; clone_size: once; cdr3_nt: TGTGCCAGCAGCTTCCTAGCGGGAGTCACCGGGGAGCTGTTTTTT; cdr3_aa: CASSFLAGVTGELFF
v_call: TRBV2; j_call: TRBJ2-3; d_call: TRBD1; clone_size: .; cdr3_nt: TGTGCCAGCAGTGACTGGGGGACAGGGCAAGATACGCAGTATTTT; cdr3_aa: CASSDWGTGQDTQYF
v_call: TRBV10-2; j_call: TRBJ2-1; d_call: TRBD2; clone_size: .; cdr3_nt: TGCGCCAGCAGGGGAGCGGGACCTTACAATGAGCAGTTCTTC; cdr3_aa: CASRGAGPYNEQFF
v_call: TRBV2; j_call: TRBJ2-7; d_call: .; clone_size: .; cdr3_nt: TGTGCCAGCGTCGAAGGGATAGAGGGCGGCGAGCAGTACTTC; cdr3_aa: CASVEGIEGGEQYF
v_call: TRBV7-2; j_call: TRBJ2-5; d_call: TRBD2; clone_size: few; cdr3_nt: TGTGCCAGCAGCTTTGCTAGCGGGGGGGCGGAGACCCAGTACTTC; cdr3_aa: CASSFASGGAETQYF
v_call: TRBV2; j_call: TRBJ1-1; d_call: .; clone_size: .; cdr3_nt: TGTGCCAGCAGAGAGGGAACCCGTGAAGCTTTCTTT; cdr3_aa: CASREGTREAFF
v_call: TRBV7-8; j_call: TRBJ2-7; d_call: TRBD1; clone_size: .; cdr3_nt: TGTGCCAGCAGCCCCGGGACAGGGATCTACGAGCAGTACTTC; cdr3_aa: CASSPGTGIYEQYF
v_call: TRBV4-1; j_call: TRBJ2-5; d_call: .; clone_size: once; cdr3_nt: TGCGCCAGCAGCCAAGAGGGGCCGGAGACCCAGTACTTC; cdr3_aa: CASSQEGPETQYF
v_call: TRBV6-6; j_call: TRBJ2-7; d_call: .; clone_size: once; cdr3_nt: TGTGCCAGCAGTTCTGCTCTGGTCAGCGGTTCCTACGAGCAGTACTTC; cdr3_aa: CASSSALVSGSYEQYF